This record looks at one T cell receptor (beta chain) sequence and its context. Assay used: immunoSEQ multiplex PCR; TCRdb lists only in-frame clones, some missing. Of about 15,000 clones in the sample, about 85% were seen once. These data belong to a study of T cells in localized non-small cell lung cancer. J gave up 3 bases and V 1 base, and 5 bases lay outside the gene matches. The germline CDR1 and CDR2 sequences are SGHTA and FQGNSA. The CDR3 has 16 residues. The V and J genes are TRBV7-2 and TRBJ2-1; 8 nucleotides line up with TRBD2. Sample: peripheral blood, taken before any cancer treatment. This sequence was found in a woman aged 35-75 years with stage I lung adenocarcinoma. The CDR3 DNA follows: TGTGCCAGCAGCTTAGGTAGCGGGGCGTACTACAATGAGCAGTTCTTC. It is translated as CASSLGSGAYYNEQFF.